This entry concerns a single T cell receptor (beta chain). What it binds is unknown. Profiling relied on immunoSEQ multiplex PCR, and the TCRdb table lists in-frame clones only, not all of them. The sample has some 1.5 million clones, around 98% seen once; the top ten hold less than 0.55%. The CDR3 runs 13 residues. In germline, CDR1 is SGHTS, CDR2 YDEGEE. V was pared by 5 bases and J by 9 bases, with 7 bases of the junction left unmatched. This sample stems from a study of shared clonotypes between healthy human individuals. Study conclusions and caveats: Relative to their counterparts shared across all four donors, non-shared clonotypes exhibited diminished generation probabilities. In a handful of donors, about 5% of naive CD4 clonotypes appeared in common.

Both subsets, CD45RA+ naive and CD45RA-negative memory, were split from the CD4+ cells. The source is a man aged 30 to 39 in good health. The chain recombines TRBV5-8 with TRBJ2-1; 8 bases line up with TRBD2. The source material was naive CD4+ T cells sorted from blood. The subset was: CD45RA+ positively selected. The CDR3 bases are TGTGCCAGCAGGTTACTAGCGGCGGGTGAGCAGTTCTTC. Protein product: CASRLLAAGEQFF.